These 6 T cell receptor beta chains originate from one sample sequenced in a study of monozygotic twins with inflammatory bowel disease. TCRdb re-called the 5' RACE reads; one entry per CDR3 protein, DNA not given. In all, the sample yields roughly 300,000 distinct CDR3 sequences. The source material was blood. These receptors all stem from a human donor with ulcerative colitis or Crohn's disease, or a healthy co-twin of an affected twin (not recorded which).

The J gene is TRBJ2-5, the V gene TRBV7-2; TCRdb picks TRBD2, but there is no DNA to check that call. This CDR3 spans 15 amino acids. The V gene's germline CDR1 is SGHTA and CDR2 FQGNSA. The chain's CDR3 is CASSTTSGGMETQHF.

The chain is built from TRBV11-2 and TRBJ2-7; lacking DNA, the TRBD1 call made by TCRdb goes unchecked. Germline V gene lookup returns CDR1 SGHAT and CDR2 FQNNGV. The CDR3 is 15 amino acids. CDR3 sequence: CASSGGGKGLNEQYF.

The gene calls are TRBV5-4 and TRBJ2-2; the D call from TCRdb, TRBD1, cannot be confirmed without DNA. The length of the CDR3 is 15 residues. CDR1 is SGHNT and CDR2 is YYREEE in the germline V gene (reference sequence). The CDR3 loop reads CASSFRAGMSGELFF.

V usage is TRBV7-2 and J usage is TRBJ2-3; TCRdb outputs TRBD2, but without DNA this stays unchecked. Per germline, CDR1 SGHTA and CDR2 FQGNSA. The CDR3 runs to 15 residues. The CDR3 is CASSLVGSGRDTQYF. Full variable domain (missing parts from reference TRBV7-2 and TRBJ2-3): GAGVSQSPSNKVTEKGKDVELRCDPISGHTALYWYRQSLGQGLEFLIYFQGNSAPDKSGLPSDRFSAERTGGSVSTLTIQRTQQEDSAVYLCASSLVGSGRDTQYFGPGTRLTVL.

The J gene is TRBJ2-1, the V gene TRBV19; the D call of TRBD1 rests on TCRdb alone, since no DNA is present to check it. The CDR3 is made up of 17 amino acids. CDR1 and CDR2 from the germline V gene are LNHDA and SQIVND (reference sequence). The CDR3 loop reads CASSTHRGRSSYNEQFF.

The chain employs TRBV28 and TRBJ1-2; the D call of TRBD1 rests on TCRdb alone, since no DNA is present to check it. The CDR3 loop spans 17 amino acids. In germline, CDR1 is MDHEN, CDR2 SYDVKM. CDR3 residues: CASSLVSDRPVPSGYTF.